This T cell receptor (beta chain) was documented in a study of identical twins. Overall study findings and caveats: Among beta out-of-frame sequences, excess sharing between twins appeared weaker. Partial confounding of zero-insertion analyses by invariant MAIT and iNKT cells was possible.

A universal primer site arose from template switching, and cDNA bore unique molecular identifiers. TCRdb recomputed calls from the 5' RACE reads with MiXCR, one row per CDR3 protein. Of about 490,000 distinct CDR3 sequences detected, 12% to 15% appear once; the ten largest clones hold roughly 0.42%. Notes on this clonotype: Its antigen is unknown.

These data were also filed under a second study, of yellow fever vaccine responses in identical twins.

Sequenced sample: CD4+ T cells sorted from blood. This TCR was sampled from a woman in her late teens or twenties in good health.

In nucleotides, the CDR3 is TGTGCCACCAGTGACCCTGGGGCCAACGTCCTGACTTTC. Protein: CATSDPGANVLTF. The chain uses TRBV24-1 and TRBJ2-6; no reliable D call. The CDR3 has 13 amino acids. Looked up from germline, CDR1 is KGHDR and CDR2 is SFDVKD. Trimming removed 4 bases from V and 2 bases from J, with 2 bases in between.